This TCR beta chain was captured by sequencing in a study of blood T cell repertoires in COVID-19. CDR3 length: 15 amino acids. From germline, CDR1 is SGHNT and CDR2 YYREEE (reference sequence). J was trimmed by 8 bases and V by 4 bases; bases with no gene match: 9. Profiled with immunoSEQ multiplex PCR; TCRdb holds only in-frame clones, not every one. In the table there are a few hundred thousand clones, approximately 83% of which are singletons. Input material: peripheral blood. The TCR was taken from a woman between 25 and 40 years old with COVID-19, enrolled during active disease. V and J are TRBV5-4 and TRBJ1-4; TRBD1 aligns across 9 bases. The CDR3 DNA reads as TGTGCCAGCAGCGCTGCGGGACAGGGTGGAGAAAAACTGTTTTTT. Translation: CASSAAGQGGEKLFF.